This entry lists 20 T cell receptor beta chains sequenced from one sample in a study of breast tumors, draining lymph nodes, adjacent tissues. One entry per CDR3 protein results from TCRdb running MiXCR on the multiplex PCR reads. The repertoire holds around 130,000 distinct CDR3 sequences, with approximately 21% as singletons. The lymph nodes were axillary draining lymph nodes from breast cancer patients. The sample taken for sequencing was axillary lymph node tissue. These receptors were obtained from a female donor with breast cancer. Some clones in this sample may be carry-over from other donors' samples.

J is TRBJ1-1 and V is TRBV29-1, with 8 bases aligning to TRBD1. Trimming removed 7 bases from V and 6 bases from J; junction bases left unmatched: 4. This CDR3 is built from 11 residues. Germline V gene sequence: CDR1 SQVTM, CDR2 ANQGSEA. CDR3 bases: TGCAGCGGTATACAGGGGGCTGAAGCTTTCTTT. As protein: CSGIQGAEAFF.

There are many counts of this clonotype. The chain combines TRBV9 with TRBJ2-2; 8 bases agree with TRBD1. CDR3 length equals 16 residues. Germline V gene lookup returns CDR1 SGDLS and CDR2 YYNGEE. The V gene end was trimmed by 3 bases and the J gene end by 0 bases; junction bases not matched to a gene: 4. The CDR3 DNA sequence: TGTGCCAGCAGCGCCAGGACAGGGCCGAACACCGGGGAGCTGTTTTTT. Translating gives CASSARTGPNTGELFF.

Ten or more counts support this clonotype. V is TRBV6-4 and J is TRBJ1-5; D ambiguous. The CDR3 contains 18 residues. CDR1 and CDR2 (germline): MRHNA, SNTAGT. Trimming cost V 5 bases and J 1 base, with 21 bases left between them. DNA of the CDR3: TGTGCCAGCAGTCCCCTCGCGGGAGAGAACGAGAGCAATCAGCCCCAGCATTTT. Its protein is CASSPLAGENESNQPQHF.

This clonotype was seen more than once but under ten times. This rearrangement joins TRBV5-4 to TRBJ2-1; TRBD2 aligns across 9 bases. With V trimmed by 3 bases and J by 4 bases, 8 bases remained unmatched. In germline, CDR1 is SGHNT, CDR2 YYREEE (reference sequence). The CDR3 consists of 16 residues. CDR3 residues: CASSSPTSGFYNEQFF. CDR3 DNA sequence: TGTGCCAGCAGCTCTCCGACTAGCGGATTTTACAATGAGCAGTTCTTC.

The sample holds many counts of this clonotype. The genes are TRBV9 and TRBJ1-3; D is unclear. Trimming pared 4 bases from V and 0 bases from J, leaving 17 bases between. This CDR3 region has 17 residues. In germline, CDR1 is SGDLS, CDR2 YYNGEE. The CDR3 sequence: CASSPYRPSSSGNTIYF. The CDR3 region has the DNA TGTGCCAGCAGCCCTTATCGACCGTCGAGCTCTGGAAACACCATATATTTT.

This clonotype has a count of ten or more. CDR3 coding DNA: TGTGCCAGCAGCTTAGTCTCAGATACGCAGTATTTT. Translating gives CASSLVSDTQYF. The chain combines TRBV11-2 with TRBJ2-3; D call uncertain. Trimming shortened V by 1 base and J by 4 bases, and 3 bases separated the two germline ends. The CDR3 runs to 12 residues. Germline-derived CDR1 and CDR2 are SGHAT and FQNNGV.

In its sample, this clonotype was seen a few times. A much larger clone lies a single base off, so this may be a read error. This CDR3 reads CSVPDRGAQYF. In DNA, the CDR3 is TGCAGCGTGCCAGACAGGGGAGCGCAGTATTTT. The V and J genes are TRBV29-1 and TRBJ2-3, with 8 bases lining up with TRBD1. V shed 6 bases and J 10 bases; nucleotides not matched to a gene: 6. CDR1 is SQVTM, CDR2 ANQGSEA, per germline. This CDR3 region has 11 residues.

The chain has TRBV3-1 and TRBJ2-6; no reliable D call. The V gene lost 1 base and the J gene lost 4 bases, with 11 bases spanning the gap. Per the germline V gene, CDR1 is LGHDT and CDR2 is YNNKEL (reference sequence). This CDR3 region has 16 residues. The CDR3 here is CASSQAPPKGANVLTF. CDR3 coding DNA: TGTGCCAGCAGCCAAGCCCCCCCGAAGGGGGCCAACGTCCTGACTTTC.

This rearrangement joins TRBV3-1 to TRBJ2-3; D is perhaps TRBD2 (6 bases). Germline V lookup: CDR1 LGHDT, CDR2 YNNKEL (reference sequence). Trimming pared 5 bases from V and 2 bases from J, leaving 17 bases between. The CDR3 covers 16 residues. In nucleotides, the CDR3 is TGTGCCAGCAGCGCCAACCCGGGGGTTCTCACAGATACGCAGTATTTT. As protein: CASSANPGVLTDTQYF.

This clonotype was found many times. J is TRBJ2-6 and V is TRBV20-1; possible D gene TRBD2, 7 bases. V dropped 4 bases and J dropped 3 bases, with 13 bases sitting between them. The CDR3 consists of 15 residues. Per the germline V gene, CDR1 is DFQATT and CDR2 is SNEGSKA (reference sequence). This CDR3 reads CSAKGGQGGANVLTF. The CDR3 nucleotides read TGCAGTGCTAAGGGGGGGCAGGGTGGGGCCAACGTCCTGACTTTC.

This clonotype has a single count. This chain links TRBV28 with TRBJ1-5; no clear D. Germline V gene lookup returns CDR1 MDHEN and CDR2 SYDVKM. V was shortened by 3 bases and J by 3 bases, with 9 bases between the two germline ends. The CDR3 is 14 residues long. The CDR3 nucleotides are TGTGCCAGCAGTTTGGCCGTCTACAATCAGCCCCAGCATTTT. Its protein is CASSLAVYNQPQHF.

The table lists this clonotype with many counts. The chain combines TRBV19 with TRBJ1-3, with D hard to call. Germline V CDR1 and CDR2: LNHDA, SQIVND (reference sequence). This CDR3 is 14 amino acids long. The V gene lost 3 bases and the J gene lost 2 bases, with 8 bases spanning the gap. CDR3 DNA: TGTGCCAGTAGTATTTCCCCCCCTGGAAACACCATATATTTT. This encodes CASSISPPGNTIYF.

This clonotype was seen at least ten times. The chain joins TRBV9 to TRBJ2-3; no firm D call. Germline-derived CDR1 and CDR2 are SGDLS and YYNGEE. V was cut by 0 bases and J by 0 bases, with 14 bases left in between. This CDR3 comprises 17 residues. CDR3 amino acids: CASSVDFGYTSTDTQYF. The CDR3 DNA reads as TGTGCCAGCAGCGTAGATTTCGGATATACTAGCACAGATACGCAGTATTTT. Full variable domain (rest looked up from reference TRBV9 and TRBJ2-3): DSGVTQTPKHLITATGQRVTLRCSPRSGDLSVYWYQQSLDQGLQFLIQYYNGEERAKGNILERFSAQQFPDLHSELNLSSLELGDSALYFCASSVDFGYTSTDTQYFGPGTRLTVL.

This clonotype was detected a few times. This chain joins TRBV5-5 and TRBJ2-3; no reliable D call. Trimming removed 0 bases from V and 0 bases from J, with 11 bases in between. The V gene's germline CDR1 is SGHKS and CDR2 YYEKEE (reference sequence). The CDR3 length is 16 residues. The CDR3 coding sequence is TGTGCCAGCAGCTTGGCTGGAACATCTAGCACAGATACGCAGTATTTT. Its protein is CASSLAGTSSTDTQYF.

The table lists this clonotype with many counts. CDR3 sequence: CASSPLHRGRDQPQHF. The CDR3, as DNA: TGTGCCAGCAGTCCACTACACAGGGGGCGCGATCAGCCCCAGCATTTT. The chain links TRBV6-5 to TRBJ1-5, with 9 bases fitting TRBD1. The length of the CDR3 is 16 residues. With V trimmed by 5 bases and J by 5 bases, 10 bases remained unmatched. Germline V gene data show CDR1 as MNHEY and CDR2 as SVGAGI.

In this sample, this clonotype turned up many times. The genes are TRBV28 and TRBJ1-6, with TRBD1 matching 9 bases. V shed 6 bases, J shed 10 bases, and the junction held 13 bases outside the gene matches. The germline CDR1 and CDR2 sequences are MDHEN and SYDVKM. The CDR3 sequence is 16 residues long. The CDR3: CASSWVPGTGNSPLHF. The CDR3 DNA reads as TGTGCCAGCAGCTGGGTCCCCGGGACAGGGAACTCACCCCTCCACTTT.

This clonotype was seen ten or more times. V gene TRBV27 combines with J gene TRBJ2-7; D perhaps matches TRBD2 (5 bases). V lost 2 bases, J lost 3 bases, and 20 bases lay in between. The germline V gene encodes CDR1 MNHEY and CDR2 SMNVEV (reference sequence). This CDR3 has 17 residues. DNA for the CDR3: TGTGCCAGCAGTTTAGGGGTCATCGGACTGACAAGCTACGAGCAGTACTTC. Protein: CASSLGVIGLTSYEQYF.

This clonotype was recorded a few times. The chain is built from TRBV12-3 or TRBV12-4 and TRBJ1-2; D is uncertain. V was cut by 3 bases and J by 7 bases, with 12 bases left in between. CDR3 length: 13 residues. The CDR3 region has the DNA TGTGCCAGCAGTTTGAACGTTGTAAGTGGCTACACCTTC. Translated, it gives CASSLNVVSGYTF.

This clonotype has ten or more counts. The genes are TRBV20-1 and TRBJ2-7; D may be TRBD2 (6 bases). V was trimmed by 6 bases and J by 6 bases, leaving 18 bases between them. Germline-derived CDR1 and CDR2 are DFQATT and SNEGSKA (reference sequence). The CDR3 consists of 13 residues. The CDR3 coding sequence is TGCAGTGCCCCTCGACCGGGGGTGGGCGAGCAGTACTTC. It yields the protein CSAPRPGVGEQYF.

At least ten counts were recorded for this clonotype. The chain carries TRBV28 and TRBJ1-6; D not resolved. The CDR3 length is 14 residues. Germline CDR1 and CDR2: MDHEN and SYDVKM. The V gene lost 2 bases and the J gene lost 2 bases, with 4 bases spanning the gap. The CDR3 spells CASSLLPYNSPLHF. CDR3 in DNA: TGTGCCAGCAGTTTACTTCCCTATAATTCACCCCTCCACTTT.